This T cell receptor beta chain was identified in a study of CD8 T cells in Susac syndrome. TCR beta sequencing covered blood CD8+ and CD4+ T cells. The TEMRA cells underwent FACS enrichment, while the CD8+ and CD4+ T cells underwent negative isolation. The RNA input was roughly 0.45 to 1 ug, and it was reverse transcribed with random hexamers. TCRdb passed the immunoSEQ multiplex PCR reads through MiXCR, listing each CDR3 protein once. The sample contains over 300,000 distinct CDR3 sequences, 90% to 95% of which appear only once. J lost 4 bases, V lost 3 bases, and 8 bases had no gene match. The CDR3 consists of 15 residues. Germline CDR1 LGHDT, CDR2 YNNKEL (reference sequence).

The chain uses TRBV3-1 and TRBJ1-2; 7 bases align to TRBD1. This receptor was identified in a human donor with multiple sclerosis. The sequenced material came from CD4+ T cells from PBMCs. This CDR3 is CASSHGGGAGYGYTF. As DNA, the CDR3 is TGTGCCAGCAGCCATGGAGGGGGCGCGGGCTATGGCTACACCTTC.